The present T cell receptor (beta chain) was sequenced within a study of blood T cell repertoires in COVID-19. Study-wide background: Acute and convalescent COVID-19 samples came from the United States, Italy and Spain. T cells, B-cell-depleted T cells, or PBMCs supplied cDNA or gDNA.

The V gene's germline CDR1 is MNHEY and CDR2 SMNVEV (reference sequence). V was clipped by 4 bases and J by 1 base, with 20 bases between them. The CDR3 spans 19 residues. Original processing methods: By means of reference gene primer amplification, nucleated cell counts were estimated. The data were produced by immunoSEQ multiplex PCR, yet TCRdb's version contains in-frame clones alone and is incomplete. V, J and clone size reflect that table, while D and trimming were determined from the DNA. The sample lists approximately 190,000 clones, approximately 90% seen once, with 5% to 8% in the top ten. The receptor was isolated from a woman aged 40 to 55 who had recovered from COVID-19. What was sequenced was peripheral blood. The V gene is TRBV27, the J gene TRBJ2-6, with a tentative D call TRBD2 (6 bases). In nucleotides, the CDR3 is TGTGCCAGCAGTTCCCGGAGGGACCTAAGTTTTTCTGGGGCCAACGTCCTGACTTTC. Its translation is CASSSRRDLSFSGANVLTF.